The present entry profiles one TCR beta chain with its context. Its antigen is unknown. The sequenced fragment ends 3 residues before the CDR3 boundary, so the rest is inferred from the germline J gene. CD4+CD25+CD127- Tregs, CD4+CD25- non-Tregs, CD4 and CD8 cells were sorted. This CDR3 contains 15 residues. Germline lookup yields CDR1 SGHTA and CDR2 FQGNSA. With 5 bases removed from V and 0 bases from J, the gap between germline ends came to 14 bases. This specimen comes from a study of Tregs in tolerant kidney transplant recipients. Overall study results and limits: For some patients, primers changed over time, blocking nucleotide-level comparison. Few patients were studied, so findings need validation in larger groups.

Clones were sequenced by immunoSEQ multiplex PCR, and TCRdb holds only the in-frame ones, with some missing. The sample totals roughly 50,000 clones. The gene calls are TRBV7-2 and TRBJ2-7, with TRBD1 as a possible D gene (6 bases). This clonotype was sampled from a human donor who received a combined kidney and bone marrow transplant. The sequencing here drew on CD4+ T cells from blood, taken before the transplant. The covered CDR3 bases are TGTGCCAGCAGCCGTAGGACAGAACCCTCCTACGAG. Amino acids: CASSRRTEPSYE. The full CDR3 protein reads CASSRRTEPSYEQYF. Based on the CDR3 plus reference TRBV7-2 and TRBJ2-7, the full variable domain is GAGVSQSPSNKVTEKGKDVELRCDPISGHTALYWYRQSLGQGLEFLIYFQGNSAPDKSGLPSDRFSAERTGGSVSTLTIQRTQQEDSAVYLCASSRRTEPSYEQYFGPGTRLTVT.